Presented here are 20 T cell receptor beta chains from one specimen sequenced in a study of blood T cell repertoires in COVID-19. The repertoire was sequenced with immunoSEQ multiplex PCR; TCRdb's copy has only in-frame clones and lacks some. The profile shows 130,000 to 150,000 clones, about 82% of them singletons. Sequenced: peripheral blood. The receptors shown here come from a woman aged 40 to 50 with active or convalescent COVID-19.

This chain connects TRBV5-1 to TRBJ1-1, with 9 bases matching TRBD1. CDR3 size: 16 residues. The junction had 8 bases not matched to a gene; V was cut back by 4 bases and J by 1 base. The germline CDR1 and CDR2 sequences are SGHRS and YFSETQ. This chain's CDR3 is CASSRDRASGNTEAFF. In DNA, the CDR3 is TGCGCCAGCAGCCGGGACAGGGCATCGGGGAACACTGAAGCTTTCTTT.

The V and J genes are TRBV18 and TRBJ1-1, with D tentatively TRBD1 (5 bases). The V end was cut by 5 bases, the J end by 7 bases, with 14 bases between. The CDR3 totals 13 residues. Germline V lookup: CDR1 KGHSH, CDR2 LQKENI. DNA for the CDR3: TGTGCCAGCTCAAAACAGGAGTATAATGAAGCTTTCTTT. Translation: CASSKQEYNEAFF.

This CDR3 reads CASTSTGPNEQFF. The CDR3 DNA reads TGCGCCAGCACCTCGACAGGACCCAATGAGCAGTTCTTC. The gene calls are TRBV5-1 and TRBJ2-1; possibly TRBD1 for D (6 bases). V was cut by 6 bases and J by 6 bases, with 13 bases left in between. Germline V gives CDR1 SGHRS, CDR2 YFSETQ. The CDR3 sequence is 13 residues long.

This clone was counted only a few times. The rearrangement uses TRBV6-5 and TRBJ1-2; no clear D gene. Trimming shortened V by 7 bases and J by 4 bases, and 13 bases separated the two germline ends. Germline loops: CDR1 MNHEY, CDR2 SVGAGI. This CDR3 has 13 amino acids. CDR3 DNA: TGTGCCAGCATGCGGGCGAGCCTCTATGGCTACACCTTC. It translates to CASMRASLYGYTF.

The J gene is TRBJ2-3, the V gene TRBV10-1; 7 nucleotides agree with TRBD1. The germline CDR1 and CDR2 sequences are WNHNN and SYGVQD (reference sequence). The CDR3 has 16 amino acids. J gave up 0 bases and V 6 bases, and 9 bases lay outside the gene matches. The CDR3 reads CASRGLGGFSTDTQYF. The CDR3 DNA is TGCGCCAGCAGGGGATTAGGGGGCTTTAGCACAGATACGCAGTATTTT.

The V gene is TRBV7-6, the J gene TRBJ2-5; TRBD1 might be the D (6 bases). Trimming removed 1 base at V and 4 bases at J, with 13 bases between. The CDR3 has 15 residues. Germline V gene data show CDR1 as SGHVS and CDR2 as FNYEAQ. CDR3 sequence reads: CASSLEGVVLETQYF. DNA for the CDR3: TGTGCCAGCAGCTTAGAGGGGGTTGTCCTAGAGACCCAGTACTTC. Complete variable domain (other parts from reference TRBV7-6 and TRBJ2-5): GAGVSQSPRYKVTKRGQDVALRCDPISGHVSLYWYRQALGQGPEFLTYFNYEAQQDKSGLPNDRFSAERPEGSISTLTIQRTEQRDSAMYRCASSLEGVVLETQYFGPGTRLLVL.

The chain couples TRBV25-1 to TRBJ2-1; D may be TRBD1 (5 bases). The CDR3 extends over 13 amino acids. Looked up from germline, CDR1 is MGHDK and CDR2 is SYGVNS. V was pared by 1 base and J by 13 bases, with 14 bases between. The CDR3 DNA reads TGTGCCAGCAGTGAATCCCTAGGGGCCCTCCAGTTCTTC. It specifies CASSESLGALQFF.

The rearrangement links TRBV18 to TRBJ1-2, with a possible D match to TRBD1 (6 bases). Germline CDR1 reads KGHSH; CDR2 reads LQKENI. Between the trimmed V and J ends, which lost 2 bases and 7 bases, there was a span of 17 bases. The CDR3 is 15 residues long. CDR3 loop: CASSPGVPGERGYTF. As DNA, the CDR3 is TGTGCCAGCTCACCAGGGGTGCCAGGGGAACGTGGCTACACCTTC. The full variable domain, rest sourced from reference TRBV18 and TRBJ1-2, is NAGVMQNPRHLVRRRGQEARLRCSPMKGHSHVYWYRQLPEEGLKFMVYLQKENIIDESGMPKERFSAEFPKEGPSILRIQQVVRGDSAAYFCASSPGVPGERGYTFGSGTRLTVV.

This clone was detected once. The chain recombines TRBV25-1 with TRBJ1-4; D might be TRBD1 (6 bases). The V gene lost 11 bases and the J gene lost 6 bases, with 16 bases spanning the gap. The germline V gene encodes CDR1 MGHDK and CDR2 SYGVNS. The CDR3 spans 13 residues. The CDR3 DNA sequence: TGTGCCCGGGGGGCGGAGGGACATGAAAAACTGTTTTTT. As protein: CARGAEGHEKLFF. The full variable domain, with the rest looked up from reference TRBV25-1 and TRBJ1-4, is EADIYQTPRYLVIGTGKKITLECSQTMGHDKMYWYQQDPGMELHLIHYSYGVNSTEKGDLSSESTVSRIRTEHFPLTLESARPSHTSQYLCARGAEGHEKLFFGSGTQLSVL.

The chain couples TRBV5-3 to TRBJ2-2; the D gene is possibly TRBD2 (5 bases). TRBV5-3 is sorted into the ORF group, with uncertain function. Trimming took off 2 bases at V and 1 base at J, with 6 bases between the two ends. The CDR3 is 14 amino acids. The CDR3 nucleotides are TGTGCCAGAAGCTTTCGGGGGAACACCGGGGAGCTGTTTTTT. It specifies CARSFRGNTGELFF.

This clone was observed a handful of times. The rearrangement joins TRBV11-2 to TRBJ2-7; D possibly corresponds to TRBD1 (6 bases). V was cut by 7 bases and J by 5 bases, with 18 bases left in between. This CDR3 has 14 residues. Germline CDR1 is SGHAT and CDR2 is FQNNGV. The CDR3 bases are TGTGCCAGCACCTGGGGGCTCCCAACTAACGAGCAGTACTTC. It encodes CASTWGLPTNEQYF.

V usage is TRBV5-1 and J usage is TRBJ1-2; D unclear. This CDR3 spans 14 amino acids. V dropped 0 bases and J dropped 4 bases, with 10 bases sitting between them. Germline loops: CDR1 SGHRS, CDR2 YFSETQ. The CDR3 here is CASSLEYYSYGYTF. CDR3 nucleotide sequence: TGCGCCAGCAGCTTGGAATATTACAGCTATGGCTACACCTTC. Full variable domain (remainder filled in from reference TRBV5-1 and TRBJ1-2): KAGVTQTPRYLIKTRGQQVTLSCSPISGHRSVSWYQQTPGQGLQFLFEYFSETQRNKGNFPGRFSGRQFSNSRSEMNVSTLELGDSALYLCASSLEYYSYGYTFGSGTRLTVV.

The genes are TRBV7-9 and TRBJ2-6; no firm D call. The V end lost 9 bases, the J end lost 2 bases, and 14 bases lay between the germline ends. The CDR3 is 15 residues long. Germline CDR1 is SEHNR and CDR2 is FQNEAQ (reference sequence). In DNA form, the CDR3 reads TGTGCCAGTCCCGATTACAGCCCTGGGGCCAACGTCCTGACTTTC. Translation gives CASPDYSPGANVLTF.

The chain uses TRBV11-2 and TRBJ2-5; 11 nucleotides align to TRBD2. V was clipped by 1 base and J by 7 bases; unmatched bases: 8. The CDR3 covers 16 residues. CDR1 SGHAT and CDR2 FQNNGV come from the germline V gene. CDR3 loop: CASSLGASGGSGTQYF. CDR3 coding DNA: TGTGCCAGCAGCTTAGGGGCTAGCGGGGGGTCAGGGACCCAGTACTTC.

This rearrangement joins TRBV7-9 to TRBJ1-3, with a possible D match to TRBD1 (5 bases). The CDR3 length is 13 residues. Looked up from germline, CDR1 is SEHNR and CDR2 is FQNEAQ (reference sequence). Deletions cut 6 bases from V and 7 bases from J, with 13 bases between. CDR3 residues: CASRIRRGNTIYF. DNA of the CDR3: TGTGCCAGCAGGATCAGACGGGGGAACACCATATATTTT.

The chain combines TRBV7-9 with TRBJ1-4, with TRBD1 identical over 8 bases. This CDR3 contains 17 residues. The junction had 8 bases not matched to a gene; V was cut back by 3 bases and J by 2 bases. Germline values: CDR1 SEHNR, CDR2 FQNEAQ (reference sequence). CDR3 sequence reads: CASSFWQGAHTNEKLFF. In DNA, the CDR3 is TGTGCCAGCAGCTTCTGGCAGGGGGCGCACACTAATGAAAAACTGTTTTTT.

This clone was seen only a few times. The gene calls are TRBV5-3 and TRBJ1-2, with D possibly matching TRBD1 (5 bases). TRBV5-3 is recorded as an ORF, its role being uncertain. This CDR3 is 16 amino acids long. V dropped 0 bases and J dropped 6 bases, with 18 bases sitting between them. CDR3 sequence reads: CARSLDRLPDKHGYTF. CDR3 nucleotides: TGTGCCAGAAGCTTGGACCGGTTACCGGACAAACATGGCTACACCTTC.

This clone was observed once. The rearrangement links TRBV18 to TRBJ2-7, with TRBD1 matching over 9 bases. Germline V gives CDR1 KGHSH, CDR2 LQKENI. V was clipped by 4 bases and J by 3 bases; unmatched bases: 10. This CDR3 is built from 16 residues. CDR3 sequence: CASSLFSGTGLYEQYF. The CDR3 DNA reads as TGTGCCAGCTCACTTTTCTCCGGGACAGGGCTCTACGAGCAGTACTTC.

In its sample, this clone was seen once. The genes are TRBV11-2 and TRBJ2-1, with 12 bases lining up with TRBD1. The CDR3 loop spans 15 amino acids. CDR1 SGHAT and CDR2 FQNNGV come from the germline V gene. V lost 1 base, J lost 9 bases, and 4 bases stayed unmatched. The CDR3 is CASSLGGTGGVEQFF. DNA for the CDR3: TGTGCCAGCAGCTTAGGCGGGACAGGGGGCGTTGAGCAGTTCTTC.

This chain joins TRBV2 and TRBJ2-4; 8 bases line up with TRBD1. Germline CDR1 SNHLY, CDR2 FYNNEI. V gave up 7 bases and J gave up 4 bases; unmatched junction bases: 6. The CDR3 length is 14 residues. The CDR3 DNA reads TGTGCCAGCAAGCTAACAGGGGGTAAAAACATTCAGTACTTC. Its protein product is CASKLTGGKNIQYF.